This T cell receptor (beta chain) stems from a study of long-term antiretroviral therapy in people with HIV. immunoSEQ v3.0 was run at survey level. Profiling relied on immunoSEQ multiplex PCR, and the TCRdb table lists in-frame clones only, not all of them. Of about 22,000 clones in the sample, 75% to 85% are singletons; the top ten hold 19%. Each sample contained roughly 0.95-11 million cryopreserved PBMC, thawed before DNA extraction. CDR3 length: 14 amino acids. Trimming cost V 0 bases and J 4 bases, with 11 bases left between them. Germline CDR1 is SGDLS and CDR2 is YYNGEE. This clone was detected a few times. Its antigen is currently unknown. The study, taken as a whole, reports: Narrower CDR3 length ranges marked HIV repertoires relative to controls. The clones with expansion before ART were dominant in the repertoire at all time points.

V gene TRBV9 combines with J gene TRBJ2-7; tentatively, D is TRBD2 (6 bases). Sequences were derived from unsorted PBMCs, sampled 0.1 years before starting antiretroviral therapy. This TCR was recovered from a young man with HIV. Here the CDR3 reads CASSVGYGGYEQYF. In DNA, the CDR3 is TGTGCCAGCAGCGTAGGATACGGGGGTTACGAGCAGTACTTC. Full variable domain (outside the CDR3, taken from reference TRBV9 and TRBJ2-7): DSGVTQTPKHLITATGQRVTLRCSPRSGDLSVYWYQQSLDQGLQFLIQYYNGEERAKGNILERFSAQQFPDLHSELNLSSLELGDSALYFCASSVGYGGYEQYFGPGTRLTVT.